Shown below are 14 T cell receptor beta chains from a single sample sequenced in a study of CD8+ T cells in alopecia areata. RNA was extracted and reverse transcribed into cDNA as the sequencing template. Clones were read by immunoSEQ multiplex PCR, and TCRdb kept only the in-frame ones, dropping some. The sample contains 100,000 to 150,000 clones, 50% to 60% of which appear only once. Here the sequenced sample was CD4+ T cells sorted from blood, taken at week 0. These receptors were taken from a human donor with alopecia areata.

The chain joins TRBV6-5 to TRBJ1-2; no definite D call. The germline gives CDR1 MNHEY, CDR2 SVGAGI. The CDR3 contains 13 residues. The germline V and J ends were trimmed by 6 bases and 5 bases, with 13 bases remaining between them. The CDR3: CASSPLIQYGYTF. The DNA for the CDR3 is TGTGCCAGCAGCCCCCTCATTCAATATGGCTACACCTTC.

The gene calls are TRBV7-3 and TRBJ2-3; TRBD2 matches at 7 bases. Looked up from germline, CDR1 is SGHTA and CDR2 is FQGTGA. After removal of 2 bases from V and 9 bases from J, the junction contained 5 bases not matched to a gene. The CDR3 totals 13 residues. DNA of the CDR3: TGTGCCAGCAGCTTAGACCGGGAGGAAACGCAGTATTTT. Protein: CASSLDREETQYF.

V gene TRBV5-1 combines with J gene TRBJ1-1; TRBD1 is a possible D gene (5 bases). Trimming stripped 3 bases from V and 1 base from J, with 13 bases between. The CDR3 spans 15 residues. Germline-derived CDR1 and CDR2 are SGHRS and YFSETQ. Written as DNA, the CDR3 is TGCGCCAGCAGCTACATAATCGGGACGAACACTGAAGCTTTCTTT. Translation gives CASSYIIGTNTEAFF.

This chain links TRBV1 with TRBJ2-7; the D segment call TRBD2 is taken from the table without a DNA check. TRBV1 is an annotated pseudogene. The CDR3 runs to 16 residues. CDR3 nucleotides: TGCACCAGCAGCCAAGAGAGGGCGGGAGGGCTGTACGAGCAGTACTTC. This translates into CTSSQERAGGLYEQYF.

This clone was counted a single time. This chain connects TRBV4-1 to TRBJ1-5, with D uncertain. Germline CDR1 and CDR2: MGHRA and YSYEKL. This CDR3 spans 13 amino acids. The ends were cut back, 0 bases at V and 5 bases at J, with 5 bases in the middle. This CDR3 reads CASSQDSYQPQHF. CDR3 DNA sequence: TGCGCCAGCAGCCAAGATTCATATCAGCCCCAGCATTTT.

This clone was seen a few times. The genes are TRBV7-2 and TRBJ2-3, with TRBD2 matching over 8 bases. The CDR3 extends over 16 amino acids. The trim removed 5 bases at V and 0 bases at J, leaving 7 bases unmatched. Per the germline V gene, CDR1 is SGHTA and CDR2 is FQGNSA. The CDR3 region has the DNA TGTGCCAGCAGCGAAGCGGGGGCGGACAGCACAGATACGCAGTATTTT. Encoded protein: CASSEAGADSTDTQYF.

The CDR3, as DNA: TGTGCCAGCAGCAATTCGGGACCGCCGTACTTC. It is translated as CASSNSGPPYF. The chain uses TRBV21-1 and TRBJ2-7. TRBV21-1 is listed as a pseudogene. The CDR3 sequence is 11 residues long.

The CDR3 DNA is TGTGCCAGACTATGGACAGGGGGTACTGGCTACACCTTC. Translation gives CARLWTGGTGYTF. The rearrangement links TRBV19 to TRBJ1-2; 10 positions match TRBD1. The V gene end was trimmed by 9 bases and the J gene end by 7 bases; junction bases not matched to a gene: 8. CDR1 and CDR2 (germline): LNHDA, SQIVND (reference sequence). This CDR3 spans 13 amino acids.

V usage is TRBV9 and J usage is TRBJ1-2; perhaps TRBD1 as D (5 bases). Germline-derived CDR1 and CDR2 are SGDLS and YYNGEE. This CDR3 is built from 14 residues. The V end lost 3 bases, the J end lost 4 bases, and 13 bases lay between the germline ends. CDR3 sequence reads: CASSAGPGGYGYTF. The CDR3 region has the DNA TGTGCCAGCAGCGCGGGGCCCGGGGGCTATGGCTACACCTTC.

This clone was recorded a few times. The genes are TRBV6-5 and TRBJ2-7; no definite D call. The CDR3 consists of 12 residues. V was cut by 6 bases and J by 4 bases, with 10 bases left in between. Germline V gene data show CDR1 as MNHEY and CDR2 as SVGAGI. CDR3 sequence reads: CASRRMGYEQYF. The CDR3, as DNA: TGTGCCAGCAGAAGAATGGGGTACGAGCAGTACTTC.

The chain combines TRBV30 with TRBJ1-6; D may be TRBD1 (5 bases). The CDR3 is made up of 14 amino acids. Trimming cost V 3 bases and J 9 bases, with 15 bases left between them. The germline gives CDR1 GTSNPN, CDR2 SVGIG (reference sequence). CDR3 amino acids: CAWSGTLGGSPLHF. The CDR3 nucleotides read TGTGCCTGGAGCGGGACCCTAGGCGGTTCACCCCTCCACTTT.

This clone appeared a few times. V gene TRBV5-4 combines with J gene TRBJ2-2, with 8 positions matching TRBD2. CDR3 length: 18 amino acids. In germline, CDR1 is SGHNT, CDR2 YYREEE (reference sequence). With V trimmed by 3 bases and J by 5 bases, 15 bases remained unmatched. CDR3 DNA sequence: TGTGCCAGCAGCTCCACTAGCGCCGGGACTAGACAAACCGGGGAGCTGTTTTTT. It yields the protein CASSSTSAGTRQTGELFF.

The chain couples TRBV2 to TRBJ2-2, with TRBD1 identical over 8 bases. This CDR3 comprises 13 residues. Germline loops: CDR1 SNHLY, CDR2 FYNNEI. V shed 6 bases and J 4 bases; nucleotides not matched to a gene: 1. The CDR3 loop reads CASRGQGTGELFF. The CDR3 DNA is TGTGCCAGCAGAGGACAGGGCACCGGGGAGCTGTTTTTT.

The V call is TRBV25-1, the J call TRBJ2-5; D may match TRBD1 or TRBD2 (5 bases each). Germline lookup yields CDR1 MGHDK and CDR2 SYGVNS. The CDR3 totals 13 residues. V lost 1 base to trimming and J lost 5 bases, with 8 bases between them. Here the CDR3 reads CASSESWGETQYF. CDR3 nucleotide sequence: TGTGCCAGCAGTGAATCTTGGGGGGAGACCCAGTACTTC.